The T cell receptor (beta chain) under discussion was sequenced for a study of neurological immune-mediated disorders. This clonotype appeared many times. CDR1 is ENHRY, CDR2 SYGVKD, per germline. The CDR3 totals 14 residues. The V end lost 7 bases, the J end lost 5 bases, and 14 bases lay between the germline ends. TCRdb reprocessed the 5' RACE reads via MiXCR and lists one record per CDR3 protein. Among some 29,000 distinct CDR3 sequences listed, approximately 6.6% were seen once. The rearrangement links TRBV10-3 to TRBJ1-4, with D perhaps matching TRBD1 (6 bases). Sequences were obtained from PBMCs. This clonotype was sampled from a woman aged 45-59 years in good health. CDR3 nucleotides: TGTGCCATCAACCAGGGGTCCTCAAATGAAAAACTGTTTTTT. Translating it yields CAINQGSSNEKLFF.